Sequencing of this TCR beta chain was carried out in a study of lymphopenia after photon versus proton radiotherapy (dated by TCRdb to about 2019). Turning to the overall study: In patients with gastrointestinal tumors who developed high-grade lymphopenia, the study compared the immunological effects of photon radiation therapy with those of proton radiation therapy. A cohort of some 22 patients with gastrointestinal tumors who received either photon or proton therapy and subsequently developed lymphopenia was included. The study was designed to characterize how the impact on the immune system differs between the two radiation modalities. Here is what the overall study found, with its caveats: The survival association was assessed only in patients who died, and better survival with proton therapy was presented by the authors as a possibility rather than a demonstrated result. After the lymphocyte count nadir, photon-treated repertoires showed oligoclonal expansion, especially of CD8+ Temra cells, which drove the drop in diversity. Across the cohort, a larger post-nadir drop in TCR diversity was inversely correlated with overall survival time among patients who died. Proton-treated patients stayed relatively stable during treatment, while photon-treated patients lost naive T cells and TCR diversity and gained effector/memory populations.

The library came from the immunoSEQ multiplex PCR assay. T cell repertoires were profiled by deep sequencing of rearranged TCR beta loci, alongside multiparametric flow cytometry. TCRdb limited this immuneACCESS table to in-frame rearrangements with V and J called. A share of clones is missing; checked studies link under half to unresolved V genes, and the rest is unexplained. The sample contains 55,000 to 75,000 clones, just over 90% of them found a single time. The ten largest clones capture approximately 2.9% of the sample. Relative to germline, V is 4 bases shorter and J is 6 bases shorter, with 7 bases between their ends. Reading the germline V gene gives CDR1 SGHDT and CDR2 YYEEEE. From the cysteine up to the phenylalanine, the CDR3 has a length of 12 residues. The sequence is cut down to CDR3 DNA, 36 bases in frame from base 1. Concerning this clone: The specificity of this receptor is unknown. No much larger clone is present one base from it, and per-base qualities are unavailable.

The rearranged chain carries TRBV5-6 and TRBJ2-2, with the D gene uncertain. This material consisted of peripheral blood, taken from a patient treated with photon-based radiotherapy. The clonotype comes from a woman in her 70s with pancreatic cancer. The CDR3 protein: CASSQRAGELFF. DNA sequence: TGTGCCAGCAGCCAACGGGCCGGGGAGCTGTTTTTT.